The 27 T cell receptor beta chains below all came from one sample that was sequenced in a study of neurological immune-mediated disorders. In TCRdb, the 5' RACE reads were re-called with MiXCR into one record per CDR3 protein. The data show around 69,000 distinct CDR3 sequences, about 3.4% seen once. The specimen sequenced was PBMCs. These receptors came from a man aged 40-50 years with multiple sclerosis.

This clonotype has ten or more counts. This chain links TRBV2 with TRBJ2-1; 7 positions match TRBD2. V trimming: 9 bases; J trimming: 6 bases; junction bases outside the gene matches: 2. The CDR3 loop spans 11 amino acids. The germline gives CDR1 SNHLY, CDR2 FYNNEI. CDR3 nucleotide sequence: TGTGCCAGTACGGGGGGCAATGAGCAGTTCTTC. Translation gives CASTGGNEQFF. The full variable domain, its missing parts supplied by reference TRBV2 and TRBJ2-1, is EPEVTQTPSHQVTQMGQEVILRCVPISNHLYFYWYRQILGQKVEFLVSFYNNEISEKSEIFDDQFSVERPDGSNFTLKIRSTKLEDSAMYFCASTGGNEQFFGPGTRLTVL.

This sequence joins TRBV15 and TRBJ1-5; D may be TRBD1 (5 bases). Per the germline V gene, CDR1 is LNHNV and CDR2 is YYDKDF (reference sequence). The CDR3 is made up of 17 amino acids. Between the trimmed V and J ends, which lost 4 bases and 7 bases, there was a span of 23 bases. CDR3 nucleotides: TGTGCCACCAGCACAGCCCCCCAGGACAAGTCGAGGCAGCCCCAGCATTTT. This codes for CATSTAPQDKSRQPQHF.

The table lists this clonotype with many counts. The genes are TRBV5-1 and TRBJ2-3; TRBD2 matches at 8 bases. V trimming: 2 bases; J trimming: 5 bases; junction bases outside the gene matches: 13. This CDR3 is built from 17 residues. Germline V CDR1 and CDR2: SGHRS, YFSETQ. DNA of the CDR3: TGCGCCAGCAGCTTCTCGGGCCCAGCGGGAGCGCAAGATACGCAGTATTTT. It yields the protein CASSFSGPAGAQDTQYF. Variable domain in full (rest from reference TRBV5-1 and TRBJ2-3): KAGVTQTPRYLIKTRGQQVTLSCSPISGHRSVSWYQQTPGQGLQFLFEYFSETQRNKGNFPGRFSGRQFSNSRSEMNVSTLELGDSALYLCASSFSGPAGAQDTQYFGPGTRLTVL.

This clonotype was found a few times. This chain joins TRBV14 and TRBJ2-7, with a tentative D call TRBD1 (5 bases). Germline V gene sequence: CDR1 SGHDN, CDR2 FVKESK. V dropped 0 bases and J dropped 4 bases, with 16 bases sitting between them. There are 16 residues in the CDR3. The CDR3 DNA reads TGTGCCAGCAGCCAAGATCCGCAAAGGGGCCTATACGAGCAGTACTTC. It codes for CASSQDPQRGLYEQYF.

This clonotype was seen at least ten times. The chain has TRBV25-1 and TRBJ2-2, with D hard to call. This CDR3 contains 14 residues. Per the germline V gene, CDR1 is MGHDK and CDR2 is SYGVNS. V shed 3 bases and J shed 5 bases, with 10 bases lying between them. In DNA form, the CDR3 reads TGTGCCAGCAGTGAGCCTGGGGTTACCGGGGAGCTGTTTTTT. Its translation is CASSEPGVTGELFF.

This clonotype was recorded many times. In DNA form, the CDR3 reads TGTGCCAGCAGCTTGGAGACAGGGGGCGCGGGTCAGCCCCAGCATTTT. This translates into CASSLETGGAGQPQHF. The chain carries TRBV7-6 and TRBJ1-5; 10 bases are a match to TRBD1. J gave up 6 bases and V 3 bases, and 8 bases lay outside the gene matches. Germline CDR1 SGHVS, CDR2 FNYEAQ. This CDR3 contains 16 residues.

In its sample, this clonotype was seen many times. The J gene is TRBJ2-6, the V gene TRBV5-1; no firm D call. Looked up from germline, CDR1 is SGHRS and CDR2 is YFSETQ. The CDR3 spans 14 residues. V shed 2 bases and J shed 5 bases, with 8 bases lying between them. CDR3 bases: TGCGCCAGCAGCTTCCCAGCCTGGGCCAACGTCCTGACTTTC. This gives the protein CASSFPAWANVLTF. Based on the CDR3 plus reference TRBV5-1 and TRBJ2-6, the full variable domain is KAGVTQTPRYLIKTRGQQVTLSCSPISGHRSVSWYQQTPGQGLQFLFEYFSETQRNKGNFPGRFSGRQFSNSRSEMNVSTLELGDSALYLCASSFPAWANVLTFGAGSRLTVL.

This clonotype was seen ten or more times. V usage is TRBV11-2 and J usage is TRBJ1-3; D ambiguous. The CDR3 length is 14 residues. V was pared by 3 bases and J by 1 base, with 7 bases between. Looked up from germline, CDR1 is SGHAT and CDR2 is FQNNGV. The CDR3 bases are TGTGCCAGCAGCTTTACCCTTTCTGGAAACACCATATATTTT. Its translation: CASSFTLSGNTIYF.

This clonotype appeared many times. The CDR3 DNA is TGTGCCAGCACTAAACGGATGAGTGAGACCCAGTACTTC. Translation gives CASTKRMSETQYF. The chain combines TRBV6-5 with TRBJ2-5; D is uncertain. Trimming removed 7 bases from V and 5 bases from J, with 14 bases in between. The germline CDR1 and CDR2 sequences are MNHEY and SVGAGI. The CDR3 consists of 13 residues.

This clonotype appeared many times. CDR3 sequence: CASSLRPTDTQYF. In DNA, the CDR3 is TGTGCCAGCAGCTTAAGACCCACAGATACGCAGTATTTT. The rearrangement joins TRBV7-2 to TRBJ2-3, with no clear D. The CDR3 has 13 residues. Per the germline V gene, CDR1 is SGHTA and CDR2 is FQGNSA. V lost 2 bases and J 2 bases, leaving 5 bases between the germline ends. The complete variable domain, with remaining parts taken from reference TRBV7-2 and TRBJ2-3, reads GAGVSQSPSNKVTEKGKDVELRCDPISGHTALYWYRQSLGQGLEFLIYFQGNSAPDKSGLPSDRFSAERTGGSVSTLTIQRTQQEDSAVYLCASSLRPTDTQYFGPGTRLTVL.

At least ten counts were recorded for this clonotype. V is TRBV5-6 and J is TRBJ1-5, with a tentative D call TRBD1 (5 bases). The CDR3 length is 15 residues. Trimming shortened V by 3 bases and J by 2 bases, and 12 bases separated the two germline ends. Germline loops: CDR1 SGHDT, CDR2 YYEEEE. CDR3 in DNA: TGTGCCAGCAGCTCCTCAGGGTATCGCAATCAGCCCCAGCATTTT. Translated, it gives CASSSSGYRNQPQHF.

Points on this clonotype: A read error may be the cause here, since a much bigger clone is one base away. The chain has TRBV5-6 and TRBJ2-5; 7 bases match TRBD1. The CDR3 totals 16 residues. Germline CDR1 and CDR2: SGHDT and YYEEEE. CDR3 coding DNA: TGTGCCAGCAGCTCGTACCCGGGACAGACACAAGCGACCCAGTACTTC. This sequence encodes CASSSYPGQTQATQYF.

This clonotype has a count of ten or more. The chain recombines TRBV20-1 with TRBJ2-5; TRBD1 is a possible D gene (5 bases). Germline CDR1 reads DFQATT; CDR2 reads SNEGSKA (reference sequence). The V end was cut by 1 base, the J end by 4 bases, with 10 bases between. The CDR3 has 13 amino acids. The CDR3 region has the DNA TGCAGTGCTAGAGGACAGAGCCTAGAGACCCAGTACTTC. Encoded protein: CSARGQSLETQYF.

Many counts were recorded for this clonotype. The rearrangement links TRBV27 to TRBJ2-3; D not certain. CDR1 MNHEY and CDR2 SMNVEV come from the germline V gene (reference sequence). V was pared by 4 bases and J by 0 bases, with 8 bases between. CDR3 size: 14 residues. The CDR3 loop reads CASSSPRSTDTQYF. The DNA for the CDR3 is TGTGCCAGCAGTTCACCCAGGAGCACAGATACGCAGTATTTT.

This clonotype appeared a few times. A much larger clone lies a single base off, so this may be a read error. The rearrangement joins TRBV30 to TRBJ2-3; possible D gene TRBD2, 6 bases. The germline gives CDR1 GTSNPN, CDR2 SVGIG (reference sequence). V gave up 0 bases and J gave up 6 bases, with 16 bases separating them. There are 15 residues in the CDR3. Here the CDR3 DNA reads TGTGCCTGGAGTGTATGGGGAAGGGAGGCGGATACGCAGTATTTT. Residues: CAWSVWGREADTQYF.

In this sample, this clonotype turned up many times. This sequence joins TRBV12-3 or TRBV12-4 and TRBJ2-2, with 12 bases matching TRBD2. The CDR3 totals 17 residues. V was clipped by 4 bases and J by 6 bases; unmatched bases: 9. The CDR3 sequence: CASSSRLAGALAGELFF. The DNA for the CDR3 is TGTGCCAGCAGTTCGAGACTAGCGGGAGCATTGGCCGGGGAGCTGTTTTTT.

Concerning this clonotype itself: A read error is possible here, since a much larger clone lies one base away. This chain connects TRBV5-1 to TRBJ1-2, with a weak D call TRBD1 (6 bases). The germline V gene encodes CDR1 SGHRS and CDR2 YFSETQ. V was shortened by 4 bases and J by 8 bases, with 18 bases between the two germline ends. There are 14 residues in the CDR3. Written as DNA, the CDR3 is TGCGCCAGCAGCGACGGAACAGGGAAAGTGGGCTACACCTTC. Protein sequence: CASSDGTGKVGYTF.

As to this clonotype: A much larger clone is a single base away; this may be a read error. The chain employs TRBV20-1 and TRBJ2-3; 8 positions match TRBD1. Looked up from germline, CDR1 is DFQATT and CDR2 is SNEGSKA (reference sequence). CDR3 size: 13 residues. J was trimmed by 3 bases and V by 7 bases; bases with no gene match: 6. The CDR3 bases are TGCAGTGACTCGACAGGGGTGACAGATACGCAGTATTTT. Encoded protein: CSDSTGVTDTQYF.

This clonotype was picked up many times. The chain is built from TRBV10-3 and TRBJ1-2; D remains ambiguous. Trimming took 5 bases from V and 7 from J, leaving 14 bases between them. This CDR3 is built from 13 residues. Germline CDR1 reads ENHRY; CDR2 reads SYGVKD. The CDR3 sequence: CAISNPKLGGYTF. The CDR3 DNA reads TGTGCCATCAGTAATCCAAAATTGGGTGGCTACACCTTC.

This clonotype showed up many times. The chain combines TRBV5-8 with TRBJ1-1, with 7 bases fitting TRBD1. Trimming removed 3 bases from V and 5 bases from J; junction bases left unmatched: 10. The V gene's germline CDR1 is SGHTS and CDR2 YDEGEE. The length of the CDR3 is 15 residues. CDR3 DNA: TGTGCCAGCAGCTCTAGGAGACAGGGTCGGACTGAAGCTTTCTTT. It yields the protein CASSSRRQGRTEAFF.

Ten or more counts support this clonotype. This sequence joins TRBV5-1 and TRBJ1-1; perhaps TRBD1 as D (6 bases). V shed 0 bases and J shed 4 bases, with 7 bases lying between them. Germline V gene data show CDR1 as SGHRS and CDR2 as YFSETQ. This CDR3 spans 13 amino acids. CDR3 residues: CASSLEQGTEAFF. The CDR3 DNA follows: TGCGCCAGCAGCTTGGAACAGGGCACTGAAGCTTTCTTT. Drawing the rest from reference TRBV5-1 and TRBJ1-1, the complete variable domain is KAGVTQTPRYLIKTRGQQVTLSCSPISGHRSVSWYQQTPGQGLQFLFEYFSETQRNKGNFPGRFSGRQFSNSRSEMNVSTLELGDSALYLCASSLEQGTEAFFGQGTRLTVV.

Ten or more counts support this clonotype. J is TRBJ2-1 and V is TRBV20-1, with D hard to call. The CDR3 contains 16 residues. The germline CDR1 and CDR2 sequences are DFQATT and SNEGSKA (reference sequence). V dropped 0 bases and J dropped 5 bases, with 17 bases sitting between them. CDR3 DNA: TGCAGTGCTAGAGATCGACGGCTGGGCCAAAACAATGAGCAGTTCTTC. Translated, it gives CSARDRRLGQNNEQFF.

This clonotype was seen many times. The chain couples TRBV29-1 to TRBJ1-1; unclear D gene. The CDR3 has 10 residues. Germline V gene sequence: CDR1 SQVTM, CDR2 ANQGSEA. Trimming shortened V by 7 bases and J by 5 bases, and 8 bases separated the two germline ends. CDR3 DNA sequence: TGCAGCGCCACGCTAACTGAAGCTTTCTTT. Its protein is CSATLTEAFF.

This clonotype occurred many times. The chain couples TRBV14 to TRBJ2-3; D gene uncertain. The CDR3 loop spans 16 amino acids. The germline CDR1 and CDR2 sequences are SGHDN and FVKESK. V was shortened by 4 bases and J by 0 bases, with 14 bases between the two germline ends. In DNA form, the CDR3 reads TGTGCCAGCAGCCGAATGGCCGGGCCCAGCACAGATACGCAGTATTTT. Amino acid sequence: CASSRMAGPSTDTQYF.

This clonotype was seen at least ten times. The J gene is TRBJ2-3, the V gene TRBV24-1; D unclear. Germline lookup yields CDR1 KGHDR and CDR2 SFDVKD. The CDR3 contains 14 residues. The V and J ends lost 4 bases and 4 bases respectively, with 11 bases between them. Here the CDR3 reads CATSEESAADTQYF. The CDR3 DNA is TGTGCCACCAGTGAGGAATCGGCGGCAGATACGCAGTATTTT.

This clonotype was seen many times. The V call is TRBV5-1, the J call TRBJ2-3; TRBD1 matches 9 bases. Germline V gives CDR1 SGHRS, CDR2 YFSETQ. This CDR3 spans 14 amino acids. The J segment lost 5 bases and the V segment lost 4 bases, leaving 5 bases of the junction unmatched. DNA for the CDR3: TGCGCCAGCAGCCCGGGACAGGGAGGAGATACGCAGTATTTT. Translating gives CASSPGQGGDTQYF.

In its sample, this clonotype was seen many times. V is TRBV20-1 and J is TRBJ2-7, with TRBD2 as a possible D gene (5 bases). CDR3 length: 13 residues. Per the germline V gene, CDR1 is DFQATT and CDR2 is SNEGSKA (reference sequence). Trimming shortened V by 2 bases and J by 7 bases, and 15 bases separated the two germline ends. DNA for the CDR3: TGCAGTGCTAGAAACAGTGCGCGAGGGGAGCAGTACTTC. It codes for CSARNSARGEQYF.